The rows below give T cell receptor beta chains drawn from one sample of a study of T cell responses to AZD1222 COVID-19 vaccine. Some clones are missing from TCRdb's copy, which holds only in-frame ones; the method was immunoSEQ multiplex PCR. The sample has under 130,000 clones; more than 90% are singletons. The material sequenced was peripheral blood, taken on day 0 of AZD1222 vaccination. The origin of the receptors is an adult in good health. CDR3s include the opening cysteine and the closing phenylalanine or tryptophan.

j_gene: TRBJ2-7; v_gene: TRBV28; CDR3aa: CASSNTAGQGTYEQYF
j_gene: TRBJ2-1; v_gene: TRBV20-1; CDR3aa: CSASKGQGRPSSYNEQFF
j_gene: TRBJ1-6; v_gene: TRBV7-8; CDR3aa: CASSLADETVVSPLHF
j_gene: TRBJ2-4; v_gene: TRBV19; CDR3aa: CASKGSGGKPKNIQYF
j_gene: TRBJ2-1; v_gene: TRBV7-9; CDR3aa: CASSLIREGQFF
j_gene: TRBJ1-1; v_gene: TRBV3-1/TRBV3-2; CDR3aa: CASSPRQWDTEAFF
j_gene: TRBJ2-7; v_gene: TRBV15; CDR3aa: CATSGRSTGSDEQYF
j_gene: TRBJ2-5; v_gene: TRBV5-1; CDR3aa: CASSWEGTYETQYF
j_gene: TRBJ2-7; v_gene: TRBV6-2/TRBV6-3; CDR3aa: CASSYKGRGYEQYF
j_gene: TRBJ2-5; v_gene: TRBV9; CDR3aa: CASSVLGQGQETQYF
j_gene: TRBJ1-4; v_gene: TRBV30; CDR3aa: CAWSARTGKIANEKLFF
j_gene: TRBJ1-2; v_gene: TRBV2; CDR3aa: CASSGQRADGYTF
j_gene: TRBJ2-7; v_gene: TRBV10-3; CDR3aa: CAISEPGLPSYEQYF
j_gene: TRBJ2-3; v_gene: TRBV4-1; CDR3aa: CASSQGLTDTQYF
j_gene: TRBJ1-1; v_gene: TRBV7-6; CDR3aa: CASSLSRNTEAFF
j_gene: TRBJ2-2; v_gene: TRBV5-1; CDR3aa: CASSLKSASRQGNTGELFF
j_gene: TRBJ1-2; v_gene: TRBV7-2; CDR3aa: CASSPRTGGGLGYTF